One sample yielded the 22 T cell receptor beta chains listed below, sequenced in a study of beta chain features in type 1 diabetes. Sequenced material consisted of expressed TCRB transcripts (all of the isolated RNA was reverse transcribed). Data came from immunoSEQ multiplex PCR; TCRdb stores just in-frame clones and leaves some out. Of around 240,000 clones in the sample, more than 15% were seen once. Study-wide findings and caveats: All four CD4+ subsets of Type 1 diabetes patients contained TCRB CDR3s that were moderately but significantly shorter.

Their antigens are not known. The sequenced sample was naive CD4+ T cells from blood. Receptors were obtained from a young man with type 1 diabetes.

This clone turned up a few times. This chain joins TRBV5-1 and TRBJ1-1, with 8 bases identical to TRBD1. CDR1 and CDR2 (germline): SGHRS, YFSETQ. The trim removed 9 bases at V and 11 bases at J, leaving 12 bases unmatched. The CDR3 totals 12 residues. The CDR3 region is CATAKDRENAFF. The CDR3 DNA reads as TGCGCCACCGCAAAGGACAGGGAGAATGCTTTCTTT.

This rearrangement joins TRBV28 to TRBJ2-7; TRBD1 matches at 7 bases. Per germline, CDR1 MDHEN and CDR2 SYDVKM. This CDR3 has 13 residues. Trimming cost V 5 bases and J 2 bases; bases outside gene matches: 3. The CDR3 protein is CASSIGQAYEQYF. The DNA for the CDR3 is TGTGCCAGCAGTATTGGACAGGCCTACGAGCAGTACTTC. Drawing the rest from reference TRBV28 and TRBJ2-7, the complete variable domain is DVKVTQSSRYLVKRTGEKVFLECVQDMDHENMFWYRQDPGLGLRLIYFSYDVKMKEKGDIPEGYSVSREKKERFSLILESASTNQTSMYLCASSIGQAYEQYFGPGTRLTVT.

The chain joins TRBV4-2 to TRBJ1-2; D possibly corresponds to TRBD1 (6 bases). CDR1 is LGHNA, CDR2 YNFKEQ, per germline. The length of the CDR3 is 14 residues. Trimming took 4 bases from V and 4 from J, leaving 13 bases between them. CDR3 loop: CASSPTDRTYGYTF. The CDR3 region has the DNA TGTGCCAGCAGCCCGACCGACAGGACCTATGGCTACACCTTC.

This clone was seen only a few times. The chain is built from TRBV30 and TRBJ2-7, with D possibly TRBD1 on 5 matching bases. The CDR3 runs 13 residues. V was cut by 4 bases and J by 0 bases, with 10 bases left in between. CDR1 is GTSNPN and CDR2 is SVGIG in the germline V gene (reference sequence). Here the CDR3 reads CAWMMDTSYEQYF. In nucleotides, the CDR3 is TGTGCCTGGATGATGGACACCTCCTACGAGCAGTACTTC.

This clone was observed a few times. The genes are TRBV9 and TRBJ2-1, with 7 bases lining up with TRBD2. V lost 4 bases, J lost 9 bases, and 16 bases stayed unmatched. Germline CDR1 reads SGDLS; CDR2 reads YYNGEE. CDR3 length equals 16 residues. In DNA form, the CDR3 reads TGTGCCAGCAGCAAAGGTAGCGGGCCCCTCGGGATTGAGCAGTTCTTC. This sequence encodes CASSKGSGPLGIEQFF.

This clone was recorded a few times. This sequence joins TRBV7-2 and TRBJ1-4; unclear D gene. Trimming took 0 bases from V and 8 from J, leaving 10 bases between them. Germline values: CDR1 SGHTA, CDR2 FQGNSA. CDR3 length equals 14 residues. The DNA of the CDR3 is TGTGCCAGCAGCTTAGCGTCCGTGGTGGAAAAACTGTTTTTT. Residues: CASSLASVVEKLFF.

This clone has just a few counts. This rearrangement joins TRBV6-6 to TRBJ2-7, with 8 bases matching TRBD1. The length of the CDR3 is 14 residues. The trim removed 2 bases at V and 2 bases at J, leaving 2 bases unmatched. The V gene's germline CDR1 is MNHNY and CDR2 SVGAGI (reference sequence). The CDR3 nucleotides are TGTGCCAGCAGTTACGGACAGGGACCCTACGAGCAGTACTTC. As protein: CASSYGQGPYEQYF.

This clone turned up a few times. The gene calls are TRBV20-1 and TRBJ2-7; D not certain. The V gene's germline CDR1 is DFQATT and CDR2 SNEGSKA (reference sequence). CDR3 length equals 11 residues. The CDR3 loop is CSVPSPYEQYF. CDR3 nucleotide sequence: TGCAGCGTACCGTCCCCCTACGAGCAGTACTTC.

The genes are TRBV7-2 and TRBJ1-4, with 8 positions matching TRBD1. With 6 bases clipped from V and 4 bases from J, the junction kept 4 bases outside the gene matches. Germline V lookup: CDR1 SGHTA, CDR2 FQGNSA. This CDR3 has 14 residues. The CDR3 loop reads CASSPTGDNEKLFF. DNA of the CDR3: TGTGCCAGCAGTCCGACAGGGGATAATGAAAAACTGTTTTTT.

The chain combines TRBV2 with TRBJ2-3; the D is unclear. CDR1 and CDR2 from the germline V gene are SNHLY and FYNNEI. The CDR3 extends over 14 amino acids. Between the trimmed V and J ends, which lost 6 bases and 3 bases, there was a span of 13 bases. The CDR3 protein is CASRQIVGTDTQYF. The CDR3 DNA is TGTGCCAGCAGACAAATAGTGGGAACAGATACGCAGTATTTT.

This clone was detected a few times. The chain recombines TRBV14 with TRBJ2-1, with 9 bases that match TRBD2. Trimming cost V 6 bases and J 3 bases; bases outside gene matches: 6. The CDR3 is 15 residues long. The V gene's germline CDR1 is SGHDN and CDR2 FVKESK. The CDR3 spells CASRRLAGNYNEQFF. Written as DNA, the CDR3 is TGTGCCAGCAGACGCCTAGCGGGAAACTACAATGAGCAGTTCTTC.

The genes are TRBV30 and TRBJ1-1; no firm D call. Germline loops: CDR1 GTSNPN, CDR2 SVGIG (reference sequence). There are 13 residues in the CDR3. Between the trimmed V and J ends, which lost 2 bases and 0 bases, there was a span of 7 bases. The CDR3 nucleotides are TGTGCCTGGAGTCTTAACATGAACACTGAAGCTTTCTTT. This encodes CAWSLNMNTEAFF.

The CDR3 spells CASSPLAGGDADTQYF. CDR3 bases: TGTGCCAGCAGCCCTTTAGCGGGAGGTGACGCAGATACGCAGTATTTT. The chain has TRBV5-6 and TRBJ2-3, with 10 bases lining up with TRBD2. The CDR3 is made up of 16 amino acids. Looked up from germline, CDR1 is SGHDT and CDR2 is YYEEEE. The V and J ends lost 4 bases and 4 bases, in that order; junction bases with no gene match: 9.

V is TRBV4-2 and J is TRBJ2-7, with 9 bases matching TRBD1. Germline values: CDR1 LGHNA, CDR2 YNFKEQ. The CDR3 consists of 16 residues. The V gene end was trimmed by 0 bases and the J gene end by 3 bases; junction bases not matched to a gene: 6. This CDR3 is CASSQDRTGALYEQYF. The CDR3, as DNA: TGTGCCAGCAGCCAAGATAGGACAGGGGCGCTCTACGAGCAGTACTTC.

The DNA of the CDR3 is TGCAGCGTTGAAGCCCAGGGACTAGGGACCCAGTACTTC. Amino acid sequence: CSVEAQGLGTQYF. This chain joins TRBV29-1 and TRBJ2-5, with 8 bases matching TRBD2. The CDR3 contains 13 residues. CDR1 is SQVTM and CDR2 is ANQGSEA in the germline V gene. V shed 1 base and J 7 bases; nucleotides not matched to a gene: 5.

The chain employs TRBV4-3 and TRBJ1-2; weak D call: TRBD1 (5 bases). V shed 0 bases and J shed 3 bases, with 14 bases lying between them. The germline gives CDR1 LGHNA, CDR2 YSLEER. This CDR3 has 16 amino acids. In nucleotides, the CDR3 is TGCGCCAGCAGCCAAGATTACCAGGGCTTGGACTATGGCTACACCTTC. This encodes CASSQDYQGLDYGYTF.

Only a few counts were recorded for this clone. The chain employs TRBV29-1 and TRBJ1-1; D remains ambiguous. Trimming removed 4 bases at V and 7 bases at J, with 16 bases between. The CDR3 sequence is 13 residues long. Germline V gives CDR1 SQVTM, CDR2 ANQGSEA. The CDR3 bases are TGCAGCGTTGCAGGACTAGTCACCCATGAAGCTTTCTTT. Amino acids: CSVAGLVTHEAFF.

This clone was counted only a few times. The chain is built from TRBV4-1 and TRBJ2-7; a weak D match, TRBD2 (5 bases). This CDR3 is built from 18 residues. Trimming cost V 4 bases and J 1 base, with 23 bases left between them. Germline V gene lookup returns CDR1 MGHRA and CDR2 YSYEKL. This chain's CDR3 is CASSLQFPGWVSSYEQYF. The DNA of the CDR3 is TGCGCCAGCAGCCTCCAGTTCCCGGGGTGGGTATCTTCCTACGAGCAGTACTTC.

This clone was seen a few times. Other nucleotide sequences from this sample produce the same CDR3. This chain connects TRBV20-1 to TRBJ1-1; D is unclear. CDR1 and CDR2 (germline): DFQATT, SNEGSKA (reference sequence). CDR3 length: 11 residues. V lost 0 bases to trimming and J lost 2 bases, with 1 base between them. CDR3 amino acids: CSARENTEAFF. For the CDR3, the DNA is TGCAGTGCTAGAGAAAACACTGAAGCTTTCTTT.

The chain links TRBV20-1 to TRBJ1-5, with a possible D match to TRBD1 (6 bases). Germline V gene data show CDR1 as DFQATT and CDR2 as SNEGSKA (reference sequence). V lost 6 bases and J lost 6, with 9 bases in between. The CDR3 has 11 amino acids. The CDR3 protein is CSATQGQPQHF. CDR3 sequence (DNA): TGCAGTGCAACACAGGGTCAGCCCCAGCATTTT.

V is TRBV29-1 and J is TRBJ2-3; perhaps TRBD1 as D (5 bases). Germline values: CDR1 SQVTM, CDR2 ANQGSEA. Trimming cost V 4 bases and J 2 bases, with 7 bases left between them. The CDR3 totals 12 residues. The CDR3 region is CSVAGYTDTQYF. DNA of the CDR3: TGCAGCGTTGCAGGGTACACAGATACGCAGTATTTT.

J is TRBJ2-4 and V is TRBV7-2, with D uncertain. This CDR3 has 15 residues. Per the germline V gene, CDR1 is SGHTA and CDR2 is FQGNSA. V was pared by 3 bases and J by 2 bases, with 11 bases between. The CDR3 DNA follows: TGTGCCAGCAGCTTTTCGCTGGGATCCAAAAACATTCAGTACTTC. This gives the protein CASSFSLGSKNIQYF.